The 4 T cell receptor beta chains in this list originate from one sample, sequenced in a study of CD8+ T cells in alopecia areata. After isolation, RNA underwent reverse transcription to generate cDNA as the sequencing template. TCRdb's copy holds only in-frame clones and misses some; the assay was immunoSEQ multiplex PCR. The data show about 150,000 clones, roughly 58% seen once. The sample consisted of CD8+ T cells sorted from blood. These TCRs come from a human donor in good health.

J is TRBJ2-3 and V is TRBV29-1, with D possibly TRBD2 on 5 matching bases. Germline V gives CDR1 SQVTM, CDR2 ANQGSEA. Between the trimmed V and J ends, which lost 6 bases and 4 bases, there was a span of 17 bases. The CDR3 has 14 amino acids. In nucleotides, the CDR3 is TGCAGCGTGTTAGCGTCCGCGACGGCAGATACGCAGTATTTT. This translates into CSVLASATADTQYF.

The V gene is TRBV30, the J gene TRBJ1-1; no clear D. The V end lost 5 bases, the J end lost 3 bases, and 19 bases lay between the germline ends. Germline values: CDR1 GTSNPN, CDR2 SVGIG (reference sequence). CDR3 length: 15 amino acids. The CDR3 loop reads CAWAHEARVDTEAFF. Written as DNA, the CDR3 is TGTGCCTGGGCCCACGAGGCGCGGGTGGACACTGAAGCTTTCTTT.

In this sample, this clone turned up once. V and J are TRBV6-5 and TRBJ2-4; D is undetermined. Germline CDR1 is MNHEY and CDR2 is SVGAGI. The V gene lost 10 bases and the J gene lost 4 bases, with 8 bases spanning the gap. The CDR3 spans 11 residues. CDR3 residues: CATQEKNIQYF. CDR3 sequence (DNA): TGTGCCACTCAAGAGAAAAACATTCAGTACTTC.

The chain is built from TRBV6-5 and TRBJ1-5; D not certain. The V and J ends lost 0 bases and 6 bases respectively, with 6 bases between them. Germline values: CDR1 MNHEY, CDR2 SVGAGI. This CDR3 spans 13 amino acids. CDR3 sequence (DNA): TGTGCCAGCAGTTACTCGATAGGTCAGCCCCAGCATTTT. It is translated as CASSYSIGQPQHF.